These 14 T cell receptor beta chains share one sample of origin, sequenced in a study of blood T cell repertoires in COVID-19. Sequenced by immunoSEQ multiplex PCR; TCRdb stores in-frame clones only, minus some. The sample includes 120,000 to 150,000 clones, around 84% of them seen just once. Material for sequencing was peripheral blood. The receptor set was obtained from a woman aged 45 to 65 in a cohort sampled during active or convalescent COVID-19.

The chain combines TRBV30 with TRBJ2-1; the match to TRBD2 covers 7 bases. The CDR3 is 16 amino acids. CDR1 is GTSNPN and CDR2 is SVGIG in the germline V gene (reference sequence). V was pared by 3 bases and J by 0 bases, with 8 bases of the junction left unmatched. As DNA, the CDR3 is TGTGCCTGGAGCACGGTGGGGGGGAGCTCCTACAATGAGCAGTTCTTC. This gives the protein CAWSTVGGSSYNEQFF.

This sequence joins TRBV6-5 and TRBJ1-2, with 8 bases lining up with TRBD1. J gave up 4 bases and V 5 bases, and 9 bases lay outside the gene matches. Germline-derived CDR1 and CDR2 are MNHEY and SVGAGI. The CDR3 has 15 residues. The CDR3 here is CASSTQGAQSYGYTF. CDR3 DNA sequence: TGTGCCAGCAGTACGCAGGGGGCGCAAAGCTATGGCTACACCTTC.

The chain joins TRBV9 to TRBJ2-7; TRBD2 matches at 7 bases. Germline V CDR1 and CDR2: SGDLS, YYNGEE. CDR3 size: 15 residues. The J segment lost 3 bases and the V segment lost 5 bases, leaving 11 bases of the junction unmatched. CDR3 nucleotide sequence: TGTGCCAGCAGTGAGGCTGCTAGCGGTTTCTACGAGCAGTACTTC. Residues: CASSEAASGFYEQYF.

The V and J genes are TRBV13 and TRBJ2-1, with 12 bases aligning to TRBD2. The J segment lost 7 bases and the V segment lost 4 bases, leaving 5 bases of the junction unmatched. From germline, CDR1 is PRHDT and CDR2 FYEKMQ (reference sequence). The CDR3 totals 15 residues. The CDR3 loop is CASSWGTSGRNEQFF. For the CDR3, the DNA is TGTGCCAGCAGCTGGGGGACTAGCGGGCGAAATGAGCAGTTCTTC.

In DNA, the CDR3 is TGTGCCAGTAGTTACTCCTCTGGAAACACCATATATTTT. Residues: CASSYSSGNTIYF. V is TRBV19 and J is TRBJ1-3, with D uncertain. V gave up 5 bases and J gave up 0 bases, with 5 bases separating them. CDR1 and CDR2 (germline): LNHDA, SQIVND (reference sequence). This CDR3 is built from 13 residues.

This clone has just a few counts. J is TRBJ2-7 and V is TRBV7-3; possible D gene TRBD2, 6 bases. The V gene's germline CDR1 is SGHTA and CDR2 FQGTGA. The CDR3 has 15 amino acids. V was shortened by 5 bases and J by 5 bases, with 19 bases between the two germline ends. CDR3 sequence: CASSPGRYQRDEQYF. In DNA, the CDR3 is TGTGCCAGCAGCCCAGGGAGGTATCAAAGGGACGAGCAGTACTTC.

The chain employs TRBV12-3 or TRBV12-4 and TRBJ2-3, with D possibly matching TRBD2 (6 bases). The CDR3 contains 13 residues. With 6 bases removed from V and 6 bases from J, the gap between germline ends came to 13 bases. CDR3 in DNA: TGTGCCAGCAGGGGGGGACGCGATGATACGCAGTATTTT. It codes for CASRGGRDDTQYF.

The chain carries TRBV19 and TRBJ1-5; unclear D gene. There are 12 residues in the CDR3. Trimming removed 6 bases at V and 2 bases at J, with 5 bases between. CDR1 is LNHDA, CDR2 SQIVND, per germline (reference sequence). The CDR3 protein is CASSLGNQPQHF. Here the CDR3 DNA reads TGTGCCAGTAGCCTTGGCAATCAGCCCCAGCATTTT.

The chain employs TRBV27 and TRBJ2-5, with 14 bases lining up with TRBD2. Germline V gene lookup returns CDR1 MNHEY and CDR2 SMNVEV (reference sequence). This CDR3 is 17 amino acids long. Germline trimming cut 5 bases from V and 1 base from J; bases unmatched to any gene: 6. The CDR3 DNA follows: TGTGCCAGCAGTCCGGGACTAGCGGGGGATCCCCAAGAGACCCAGTACTTC. Protein sequence: CASSPGLAGDPQETQYF.

This clone occurred a few times. The rearrangement links TRBV18 to TRBJ1-4; no clear D. The germline CDR1 and CDR2 sequences are KGHSH and LQKENI. The CDR3 is made up of 12 amino acids. V shed 5 bases and J shed 6 bases, with 7 bases lying between them. CDR3 in amino acids: CASSSGDEKLFF. The CDR3, as DNA: TGTGCCAGCTCATCGGGAGATGAAAAACTGTTTTTT.

This chain joins TRBV7-8 and TRBJ2-7; TRBD2 agrees at 7 bases. This CDR3 region has 15 residues. Germline V lookup: CDR1 SGHVS, CDR2 FQNEAQ. V shed 1 base, J shed 3 bases, and the junction held 6 bases outside the gene matches. The CDR3 loop reads CASSLGLAAVYEQYF. The CDR3 DNA reads as TGTGCCAGCAGCTTAGGGCTAGCGGCCGTCTACGAGCAGTACTTC.

The genes are TRBV6-5 and TRBJ1-2, with a weak D call TRBD1 (6 bases). The CDR3 covers 13 residues. Germline V gene data show CDR1 as MNHEY and CDR2 as SVGAGI. V lost 4 bases and J 8 bases, leaving 14 bases between the germline ends. The CDR3 reads CASSLEGGTGYTF. CDR3 bases: TGTGCCAGCAGTTTGGAAGGGGGAACGGGCTACACCTTC.

The V call is TRBV12-5, the J call TRBJ2-5; the D gene is possibly TRBD1 (6 bases). Germline values: CDR1 LGHNT, CDR2 FRNRAP. This CDR3 region has 17 residues. The V end lost 1 base, the J end lost 5 bases, and 20 bases lay between the germline ends. The CDR3: CASGLETVTGFRETQYF. The CDR3 DNA reads as TGTGCTAGTGGTTTGGAAACGGTCACAGGGTTTCGGGAGACCCAGTACTTC.

A single count supports this clone. The V and J genes are TRBV6-5 and TRBJ1-4, with 8 bases identical to TRBD1. The CDR3 loop spans 13 amino acids. The V segment lost 11 bases and the J segment 2 bases; nucleotides outside the gene matches: 4. CDR1 MNHEY and CDR2 SVGAGI come from the germline V gene. CDR3 residues: CAVQGGTNEKLFF. The CDR3, as DNA: TGTGCCGTACAGGGGGGCACTAATGAAAAACTGTTTTTT.